This TCR beta chain was captured by sequencing in a study of identifying expanded T cells in peripheral blood. Profiling relied on immunoSEQ multiplex PCR, and the TCRdb table lists in-frame clones only, not all of them. The sample records some 78,000 clones, approximately 90% being singletons. This sequence was found in a person aged 18 to 70 in good health. What was sequenced was blood.

This CDR3 is CASSYGGRPFYEQYF. The CDR3, as DNA: TGTGCCAGCAGTTACGGTGGGCGACCCTTCTACGAGCAGTACTTC. V is TRBV6-5 and J is TRBJ2-7, with D hard to call. The germline CDR1 and CDR2 sequences are MNHEY and SVGAGI. The length of the CDR3 is 15 residues. Between the trimmed V and J ends, which lost 2 bases and 3 bases, there was a span of 14 bases.